This T cell receptor beta chain emerged from a study of shared clonotypes between healthy human individuals. Study findings and constraints: Sampling included only blood; tissue repertoires likely differ. On the whole, naive subsets had larger estimated richness than memory subsets had.

As concerns this clone: Its specificity is not known.

The germline gives CDR1 MNHEY, CDR2 SVGAGI. The CDR3 covers 15 residues. V lost 6 bases and J lost 6, with 18 bases in between. Clones were read by immunoSEQ multiplex PCR, and TCRdb kept only the in-frame ones, dropping some. The sample shows around 980,000 clones, more than 75% of them seen only once. The chain recombines TRBV6-5 with TRBJ2-1; tentatively, D is TRBD2 (6 bases). Sequenced: memory CD4+ T cells from PBMCs. Subset described: CD45RA-negative fraction. The receptor's source is a man between 18 and 35 years old in good health. Some clones in this sample may be carry-over from other donors' samples. The CDR3 sequence is CASSTGTYWTNEQFF. In DNA form, the CDR3 reads TGTGCCAGCAGCACCGGGACTTATTGGACCAATGAGCAGTTCTTC.